A few counts support the clone carrying this T cell receptor beta chain. These data originate in a study of T-cell memory formation after mild COVID-19. TCRdb redid the calling of the 5' RACE reads with MiXCR, one entry per CDR3 protein. The table includes about 450,000 distinct CDR3 sequences, about a quarter detected once. This CDR3 is built from 16 residues. V was pared by 0 bases and J by 0 bases, with 11 bases between. The germline V gene has CDR1 LNHNV and CDR2 YYDKDF (reference sequence). Sequences were obtained from PBMCs or a T cell subset sorted from them (not recorded which). The chain employs TRBV15 and TRBJ2-5; possible D gene TRBD2, 5 bases. The TCR comes from an adult woman who had mild COVID-19 (a few samples of this study predate the infection). Cell type and time point are not known. This chain's CDR3 is CATSRETRRNQETQYF. CDR3 coding DNA: TGTGCCACCAGCAGAGAAACACGGAGGAACCAAGAGACCCAGTACTTC.